This TCR beta chain is from a study of cytomegalovirus exposure and HLA in healthy donors. Points on this clone: Its antigen is as yet unknown.

The PCR used 60 Vbeta and 13 Jbeta primers. Libraries were prepared by immunoSEQ multiplex PCR; TCRdb keeps only in-frame clonotypes and omits some of them. The sample has roughly 220,000 clones. Findings and limits, study-wide: In all likelihood, a cluster of highly shared sequence variants was a sequencing artifact. Certain indistinguishable V segments, among them TRBV6-2 and TRBV6-3, were excluded.

This CDR3 is 14 amino acids long. The germline V and J ends were trimmed by 9 bases and 6 bases, with 21 bases remaining between them. Germline CDR1 SGHTA, CDR2 FQGNSA. This TCR derives from a girl aged 2 to 10 in good health and CMV-seropositive. The material sequenced was PBMCs. The genes are TRBV7-2 and TRBJ2-7; weak D call: TRBD2 (7 bases). CDR3 coding DNA: TGTGCCAGTAGGGGGGGCCAGGTCGAGGGCGAGCAGTACTTC. This gives the protein CASRGGQVEGEQYF. Full variable domain (outside the CDR3, taken from reference TRBV7-2 and TRBJ2-7): GAGVSQSPSNKVTEKGKDVELRCDPISGHTALYWYRQSLGQGLEFLIYFQGNSAPDKSGLPSDRFSAERTGGSVSTLTIQRTQQEDSAVYLCASRGGQVEGEQYFGPGTRLTVT.